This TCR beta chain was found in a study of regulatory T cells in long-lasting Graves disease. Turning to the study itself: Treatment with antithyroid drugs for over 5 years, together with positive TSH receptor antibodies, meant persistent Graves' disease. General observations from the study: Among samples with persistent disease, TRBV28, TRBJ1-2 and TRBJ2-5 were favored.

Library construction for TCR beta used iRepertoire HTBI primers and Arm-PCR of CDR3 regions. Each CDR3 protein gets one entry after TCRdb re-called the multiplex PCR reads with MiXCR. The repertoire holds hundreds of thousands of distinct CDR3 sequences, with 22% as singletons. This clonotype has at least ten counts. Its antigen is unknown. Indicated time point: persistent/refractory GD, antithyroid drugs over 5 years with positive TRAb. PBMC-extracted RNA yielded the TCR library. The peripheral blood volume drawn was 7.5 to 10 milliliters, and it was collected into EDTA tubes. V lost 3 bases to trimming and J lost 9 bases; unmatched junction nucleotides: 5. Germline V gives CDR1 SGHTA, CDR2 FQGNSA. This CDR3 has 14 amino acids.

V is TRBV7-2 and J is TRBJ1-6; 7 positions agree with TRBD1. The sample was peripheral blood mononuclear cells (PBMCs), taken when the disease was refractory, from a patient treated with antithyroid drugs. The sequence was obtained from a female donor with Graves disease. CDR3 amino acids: CASSFTGEGSPLHF. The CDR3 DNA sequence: TGTGCCAGCAGCTTCACAGGGGAGGGTTCACCCCTCCACTTT.